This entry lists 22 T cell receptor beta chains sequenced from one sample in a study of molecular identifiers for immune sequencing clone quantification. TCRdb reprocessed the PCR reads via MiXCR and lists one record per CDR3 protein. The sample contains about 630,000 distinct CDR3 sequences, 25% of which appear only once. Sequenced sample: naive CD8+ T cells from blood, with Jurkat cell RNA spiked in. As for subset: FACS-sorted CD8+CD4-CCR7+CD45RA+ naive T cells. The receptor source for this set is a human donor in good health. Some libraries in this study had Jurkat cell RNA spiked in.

CDR3 region: CASSRSSRGGSYNEQFF. In nucleotides, the CDR3 is TGTGCCAGCAGCCGTTCTTCCCGGGGGGGCTCCTACAATGAGCAGTTCTTC. The chain combines TRBV6-2 or TRBV6-3 with TRBJ2-1; 8 bases match TRBD2. CDR3 length equals 17 residues. Germline-derived CDR1 and CDR2 are MNHEY and SVGEGT. The trim removed 6 bases at V and 0 bases at J, leaving 10 bases unmatched.

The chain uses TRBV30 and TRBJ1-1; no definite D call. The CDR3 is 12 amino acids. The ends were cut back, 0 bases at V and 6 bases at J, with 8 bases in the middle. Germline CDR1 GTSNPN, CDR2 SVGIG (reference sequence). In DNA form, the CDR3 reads TGTGCCTGGAGTGTCTCAGTACCTGAAGCTTTCTTT. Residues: CAWSVSVPEAFF.

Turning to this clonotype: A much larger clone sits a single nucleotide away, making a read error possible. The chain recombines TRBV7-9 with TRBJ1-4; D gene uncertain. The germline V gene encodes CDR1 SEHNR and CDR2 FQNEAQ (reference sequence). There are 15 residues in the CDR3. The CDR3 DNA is TGTGCCAGCAGCGTCGGATCGACCCCGTCTGAAAAACCGTTTTTT. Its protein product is CASSVGSTPSEKPFF.

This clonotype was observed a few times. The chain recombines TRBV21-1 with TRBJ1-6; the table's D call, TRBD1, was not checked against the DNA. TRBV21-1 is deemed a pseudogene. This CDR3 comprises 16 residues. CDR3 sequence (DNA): TGTGCCAGCAGGAACCCCAACAGGAGCCGTAATTCACCCCTCCACTTT. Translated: CASRNPNRSRNSPLHF.

CDR3 DNA sequence: TGTGCCAGCAGTGGTACCCCCCCGGGACAGGGTTCCGGGGAGCTGTTTTTT. It specifies CASSGTPPGQGSGELFF. V and J are TRBV2 and TRBJ2-2, with 9 bases aligning to TRBD1. The V and J ends lost 4 bases and 6 bases, in that order; junction bases with no gene match: 12. The CDR3 has 17 residues. Germline CDR1 reads SNHLY; CDR2 reads FYNNEI.

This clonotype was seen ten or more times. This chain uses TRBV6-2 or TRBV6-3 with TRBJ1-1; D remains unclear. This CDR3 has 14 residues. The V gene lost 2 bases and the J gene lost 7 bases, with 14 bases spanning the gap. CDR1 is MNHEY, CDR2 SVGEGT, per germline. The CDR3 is CASSYGLGVREAFF. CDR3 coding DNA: TGTGCCAGCAGTTACGGGTTGGGTGTACGTGAAGCTTTCTTT.

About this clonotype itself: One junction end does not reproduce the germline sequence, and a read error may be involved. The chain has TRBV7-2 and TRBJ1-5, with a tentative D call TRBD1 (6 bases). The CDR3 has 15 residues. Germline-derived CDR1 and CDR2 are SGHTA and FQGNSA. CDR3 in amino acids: CARSVAQGSNQPQHF. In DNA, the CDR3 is TGTGCCCGCAGCGTCGCTCAGGGGAGCAATCAGCCCCAGCATTTT.

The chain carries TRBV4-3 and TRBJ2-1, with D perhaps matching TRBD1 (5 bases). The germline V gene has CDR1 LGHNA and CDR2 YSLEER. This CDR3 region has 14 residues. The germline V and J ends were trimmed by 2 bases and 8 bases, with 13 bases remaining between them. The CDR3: CASSQYVREDEQFF. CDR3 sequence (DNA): TGCGCCAGCAGCCAATACGTCAGGGAAGATGAGCAGTTCTTC.

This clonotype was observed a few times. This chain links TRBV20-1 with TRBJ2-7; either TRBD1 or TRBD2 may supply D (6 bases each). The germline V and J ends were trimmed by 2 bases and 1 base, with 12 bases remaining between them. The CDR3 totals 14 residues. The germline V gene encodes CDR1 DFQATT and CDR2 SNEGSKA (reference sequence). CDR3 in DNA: TGCAGTGCTAGACCGACAGGACTATCCTACGAGCAGTACTTC. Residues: CSARPTGLSYEQYF.

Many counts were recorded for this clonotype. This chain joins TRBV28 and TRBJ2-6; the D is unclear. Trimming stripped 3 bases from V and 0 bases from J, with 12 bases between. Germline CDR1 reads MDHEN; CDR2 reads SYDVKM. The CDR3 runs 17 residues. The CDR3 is CASSFRASYSGANVLTF. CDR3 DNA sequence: TGTGCCAGCAGTTTTAGGGCTAGTTACTCTGGGGCCAACGTCCTGACTTTC.

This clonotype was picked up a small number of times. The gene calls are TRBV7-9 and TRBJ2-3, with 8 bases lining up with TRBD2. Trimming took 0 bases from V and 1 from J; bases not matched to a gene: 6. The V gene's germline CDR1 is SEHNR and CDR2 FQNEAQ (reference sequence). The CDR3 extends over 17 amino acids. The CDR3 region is CASSLARLGLGTDTQYF. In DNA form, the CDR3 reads TGTGCCAGCAGCTTAGCCCGACTGGGACTAGGCACAGATACGCAGTATTTT.

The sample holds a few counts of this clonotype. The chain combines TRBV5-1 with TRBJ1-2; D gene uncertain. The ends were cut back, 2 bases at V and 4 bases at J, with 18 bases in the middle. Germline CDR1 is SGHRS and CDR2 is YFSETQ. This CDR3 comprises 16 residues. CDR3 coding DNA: TGCGCCAGCAGCTTAATCGGATCATTAATTCCCTATGGCTACACCTTC. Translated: CASSLIGSLIPYGYTF.

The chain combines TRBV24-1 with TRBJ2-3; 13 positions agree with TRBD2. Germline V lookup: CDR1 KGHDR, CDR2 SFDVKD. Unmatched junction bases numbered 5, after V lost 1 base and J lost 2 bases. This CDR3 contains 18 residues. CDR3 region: CATSDFWTSGSDTDTQYF. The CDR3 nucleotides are TGTGCCACCAGTGATTTCTGGACTAGCGGGAGTGACACAGATACGCAGTATTTT.

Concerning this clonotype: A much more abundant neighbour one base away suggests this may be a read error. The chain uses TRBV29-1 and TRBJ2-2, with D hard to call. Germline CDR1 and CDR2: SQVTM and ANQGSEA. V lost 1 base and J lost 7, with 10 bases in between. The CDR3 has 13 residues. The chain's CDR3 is CSVEVRAYGELFF. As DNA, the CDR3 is TGCAGCGTTGAAGTTCGGGCGTACGGGGAGCTGTTTTTT.

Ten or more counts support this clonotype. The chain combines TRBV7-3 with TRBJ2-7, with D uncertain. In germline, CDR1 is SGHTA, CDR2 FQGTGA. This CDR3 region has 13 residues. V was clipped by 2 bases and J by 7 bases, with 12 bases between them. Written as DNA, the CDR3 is TGTGCCAGCAGCTTAGGGTCCAGCGAGGAGCAGTACTTC. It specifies CASSLGSSEEQYF.

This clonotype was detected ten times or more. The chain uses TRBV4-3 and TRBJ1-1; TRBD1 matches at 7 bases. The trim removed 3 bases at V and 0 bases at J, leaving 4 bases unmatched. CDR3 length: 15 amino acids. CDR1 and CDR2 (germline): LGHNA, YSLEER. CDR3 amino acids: CASSQWGQLNTEAFF. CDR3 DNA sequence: TGCGCCAGCAGCCAGTGGGGACAGTTGAACACTGAAGCTTTCTTT.

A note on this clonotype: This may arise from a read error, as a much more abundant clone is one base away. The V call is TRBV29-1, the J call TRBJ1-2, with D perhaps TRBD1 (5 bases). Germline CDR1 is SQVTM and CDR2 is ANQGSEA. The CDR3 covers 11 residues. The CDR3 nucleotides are TGCAGCGTTGAGGGACTTACTGGCTGCACCTTC. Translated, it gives CSVEGLTGCTF.

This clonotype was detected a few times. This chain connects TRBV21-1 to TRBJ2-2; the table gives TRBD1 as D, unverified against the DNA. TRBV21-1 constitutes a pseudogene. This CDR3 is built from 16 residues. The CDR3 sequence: CASRNLGGKNTGELFF. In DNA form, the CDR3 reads TGTGCCAGCAGAAATTTAGGGGGGAAGAACACCGGGGAGCTGTTTTTT.

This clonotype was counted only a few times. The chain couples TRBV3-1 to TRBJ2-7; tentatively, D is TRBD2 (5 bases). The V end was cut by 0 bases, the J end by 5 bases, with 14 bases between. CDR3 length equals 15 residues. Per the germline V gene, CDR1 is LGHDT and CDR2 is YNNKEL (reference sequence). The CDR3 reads CASSQDLLDGDEQYF. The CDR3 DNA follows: TGTGCCAGCAGCCAAGATCTACTAGATGGCGACGAGCAGTACTTC.

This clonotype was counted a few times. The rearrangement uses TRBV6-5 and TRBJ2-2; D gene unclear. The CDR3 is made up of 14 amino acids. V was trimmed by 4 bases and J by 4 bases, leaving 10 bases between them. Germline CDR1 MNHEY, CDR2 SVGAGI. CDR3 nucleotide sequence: TGTGCCAGCAGTTGGACGGTGGGCACCGGGGAGCTGTTTTTT. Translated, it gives CASSWTVGTGELFF.

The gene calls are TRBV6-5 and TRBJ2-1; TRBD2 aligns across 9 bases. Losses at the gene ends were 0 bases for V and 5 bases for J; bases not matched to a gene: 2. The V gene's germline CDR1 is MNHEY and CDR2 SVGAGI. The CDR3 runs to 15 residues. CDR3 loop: CASSYSSGGHNEQFF. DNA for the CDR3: TGTGCCAGCAGTTACTCTAGCGGGGGACACAATGAGCAGTTCTTC.

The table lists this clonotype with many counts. The CDR3 nucleotides read TGTGCCACCAGTGATGGTATCGGGGAGCTGTTTTTT. Its translation: CATSDGIGELFF. J is TRBJ2-2 and V is TRBV24-1; no clear D. The V gene's germline CDR1 is KGHDR and CDR2 SFDVKD. With 3 bases removed from V and 7 bases from J, the gap between germline ends came to 5 bases. The length of the CDR3 is 12 residues.